Following are 15 T cell receptor beta chains from one sample sequenced in a study of blood T cell repertoires in COVID-19. Sequencing was performed with immunoSEQ multiplex PCR; in TCRdb, only in-frame clones are kept and a portion is missing. The data hold some 360,000 clones, with almost 90% observed a single time. What was sequenced was PBMCs or T cells enriched from blood (not recorded which). All receptors derive from a woman aged 25-40 years who had been exposed to COVID-19.

Details on this clone: One end of the junction varies from germline; a read error may be responsible. The gene calls are TRBV7-7 and TRBJ2-2, with D possibly matching TRBD2 (5 bases). Germline assignment: CDR1 SSHAT and CDR2 FNYEAQ (reference sequence). The CDR3 totals 14 residues. As DNA, the CDR3 is TGTGCTAGCAGCCCAGGACTGCCGACCGGGGAGCTGTTTTTT. This gives the protein CASSPGLPTGELFF. Complete variable domain (other parts from reference TRBV7-7 and TRBJ2-2): GAGVSQSPRYKVTKRGQDVTLRCDPISSHATLYWYQQALGQGPEFLTYFNYEAQPDKSGLPSDRFSAERPEGSISTLTIQRTEQRDSAMYRCASSPGLPTGELFFGEGSRLTVL.

This chain connects TRBV24-1 to TRBJ2-2; D is undetermined. The germline V gene encodes CDR1 KGHDR and CDR2 SFDVKD. V was shortened by 6 bases and J by 0 bases, with 16 bases between the two germline ends. The CDR3 runs to 17 residues. This chain's CDR3 is CATSNPGGSANTGELFF. The CDR3 DNA reads TGTGCCACCAGTAATCCGGGTGGAAGTGCGAACACCGGGGAGCTGTTTTTT.

The V gene is TRBV10-3, the J gene TRBJ2-2, with 7 bases that match TRBD1. V gave up 3 bases and J gave up 1 base; unmatched junction bases: 11. Germline V gives CDR1 ENHRY, CDR2 SYGVKD. This CDR3 region has 18 residues. CDR3 sequence reads: CAISEPLNRGQNTGELFF. The CDR3 region has the DNA TGTGCCATCAGTGAACCTCTTAACAGGGGACAGAACACCGGGGAGCTGTTTTTT.

The chain recombines TRBV9 with TRBJ2-7, with a tentative D call TRBD1 (8 bases). The CDR3 runs 17 residues. Germline V gene data show CDR1 as SGDLS and CDR2 as YYNGEE. Trimming pared 1 base from V and 4 bases from J, leaving 21 bases between. The CDR3 sequence: CASSVTSQGGLPYEQYF. Written as DNA, the CDR3 is TGTGCCAGCAGCGTAACCTCACAGGGGGGACTACCATACGAGCAGTACTTC.

The genes are TRBV6-5 and TRBJ1-6; no firm D call. Trimming removed 8 bases at V and 5 bases at J, with 16 bases between. The CDR3 contains 15 residues. Per germline, CDR1 MNHEY and CDR2 SVGAGI. DNA of the CDR3: TGTGCCAGCCGCTTAGCTGGCCGGGATAATTCACCCCTCCACTTT. Translated: CASRLAGRDNSPLHF.

CDR3: CASSQAGTSLYF. CDR3 DNA: TGTGCCAGCAGCCAGGCGGGGACTAGCTTGTACTTC. The rearrangement links TRBV14 to TRBJ2-7; TRBD2 matches 9 bases. CDR1 and CDR2 (germline): SGHDN, FVKESK. CDR3 length: 12 residues. After removal of 3 bases from V and 12 bases from J, the junction contained 6 bases not matched to a gene.

This chain joins TRBV7-3 and TRBJ2-2, with D possibly TRBD2 on 6 matching bases. The CDR3 is made up of 16 amino acids. Germline V CDR1 and CDR2: SGHTA, FQGTGA. The ends were cut back, 3 bases at V and 4 bases at J, with 15 bases in the middle. The CDR3: CASSFLPWRGTGELFF. DNA for the CDR3: TGTGCCAGCAGCTTCCTCCCGTGGAGGGGCACCGGGGAGCTGTTTTTT.

The chain joins TRBV11-3 to TRBJ2-2; 9 bases align to TRBD2. Germline CDR1 and CDR2: SGHNT and YENEEA. The CDR3 sequence is 17 residues long. V dropped 2 bases and J dropped 5; count of bases not matched to a gene: 9. This CDR3 reads CASSLPPYSGRTGELFF. The CDR3 DNA reads TGTGCCAGCAGCTTACCTCCCTATAGCGGGAGAACCGGGGAGCTGTTTTTT.

This clone was picked up a small number of times. The chain combines TRBV7-8 with TRBJ1-2, with TRBD1 matching over 7 bases. V gave up 5 bases and J gave up 2 bases; unmatched junction bases: 5. The CDR3 runs to 14 residues. Germline CDR1 is SGHVS and CDR2 is FQNEAQ. CDR3 protein: CASSPTTGNYGYTF. DNA for the CDR3: TGTGCCAGCAGCCCTACGACAGGGAACTATGGCTACACCTTC.

This clone was seen a few times. The chain carries TRBV19 and TRBJ1-5; 7 bases map to TRBD1. The V and J ends lost 7 bases and 4 bases, in that order; junction bases with no gene match: 4. Germline CDR1 LNHDA, CDR2 SQIVND (reference sequence). The CDR3 is 13 amino acids. The CDR3 nucleotides are TGTGCCAGTAATCCCAGGGGGAATCAGCCCCAGCATTTT. Amino acids: CASNPRGNQPQHF.

The V and J genes are TRBV7-9 and TRBJ2-5, with 13 bases aligning to TRBD2. The CDR3 runs to 16 residues. J gave up 0 bases and V 4 bases, and 2 bases lay outside the gene matches. The germline CDR1 and CDR2 sequences are SEHNR and FQNEAQ (reference sequence). The chain's CDR3 is CASSSGTSGNQETQYF. The CDR3, as DNA: TGTGCCAGCAGCTCGGGGACTAGCGGGAACCAAGAGACCCAGTACTTC. The full variable domain, its missing parts supplied by reference TRBV7-9 and TRBJ2-5, is DTGVSQNPRHKITKRGQNVTFRCDPISEHNRLYWYRQTLGQGPEFLTYFQNEAQLEKSRLLSDRFSAERPKGSFSTLEIQRTEQGDSAMYLCASSSGTSGNQETQYFGPGTRLLVL.

The rearrangement links TRBV25-1 to TRBJ1-1; the match to TRBD1 covers 9 bases. Germline V gene sequence: CDR1 MGHDK, CDR2 SYGVNS. The CDR3 spans 16 residues. Trimming removed 2 bases from V and 1 base from J; junction bases left unmatched: 5. In DNA, the CDR3 is TGTGCCAGCAGTGAACCCCCGGGACAGGGGAACACTGAAGCTTTCTTT. Its protein is CASSEPPGQGNTEAFF.

The chain carries TRBV14 and TRBJ1-2, with 8 bases matching TRBD1. V lost 1 base to trimming and J lost 4 bases; unmatched junction nucleotides: 8. CDR3 length equals 16 residues. Per the germline V gene, CDR1 is SGHDN and CDR2 is FVKESK. The CDR3 sequence is CASSQAGTGLPYGYTF. The CDR3 nucleotides read TGTGCCAGCAGCCAAGCCGGGACAGGATTGCCCTATGGCTACACCTTC.

This sequence joins TRBV7-8 and TRBJ2-7, with 11 bases aligning to TRBD2. This CDR3 region has 15 residues. The J segment lost 2 bases and the V segment lost 1 base, leaving 1 base of the junction unmatched. Germline V lookup: CDR1 SGHVS, CDR2 FQNEAQ. CDR3 loop: CASSLGLAGTYEQYF. The CDR3 nucleotides are TGTGCCAGCAGCTTAGGACTAGCGGGAACCTACGAGCAGTACTTC.

The V and J genes are TRBV11-2 and TRBJ2-1; 10 bases fit TRBD2. V was pared by 3 bases and J by 9 bases, with 17 bases of the junction left unmatched. Germline V gene data show CDR1 as SGHAT and CDR2 as FQNNGV. This CDR3 comprises 18 residues. CDR3 nucleotides: TGTGCCAGCAGCTTGGAGAGAGATCCTAGCGGGAGTGGGAGTGAGCAGTTCTTC. It is translated as CASSLERDPSGSGSEQFF.